The 21 T cell receptor beta chains below all came from one sample that was sequenced in a study of blood T cells in healthy people across ages. Alongside a J-beta primer mix, a sample-barcoded 5' primer served in a second PCR lasting roughly 7 to 11 cycles. TCRdb re-analysed the 5' RACE reads in MiXCR, keeping a single row per CDR3 protein. Among hundreds of thousands of distinct CDR3 sequences listed, roughly 60% were seen once. Sequenced sample: blood. The receptors here all came from a man aged 25 to 40 in good health.

The CDR3 DNA reads as TGCAGCACCCTCAGGGCGGAGACCCAGTACTTC. Translated: CSTLRAETQYF. The chain employs TRBV29-1 and TRBJ2-7, with a possible D match to TRBD1 (5 bases). The tail of the sequence fits TRBJ2-5 better, so the J call may be wrong. The CDR3 totals 11 residues. CDR1 SQVTM and CDR2 ANQGSEA come from the germline V gene.

The chain recombines TRBV7-2 with TRBJ1-5, with 7 bases lining up with TRBD1. The CDR3 is 15 amino acids. Germline V gene sequence: CDR1 SGHTA, CDR2 FQGNSA. Trimming took 0 bases from V and 6 from J; bases not matched to a gene: 5. In DNA, the CDR3 is TGTACCAGCAGCTTAGCGCCGGCAGGGGGTCAGCCCCAGCATTTT. As protein: CTSSLAPAGGQPQHF.

About this clonotype: The junction and the germline gene differ at one end; a read error may be behind it. The chain carries TRBV7-8 and TRBJ2-6, with 10 bases fitting TRBD1. The CDR3 length is 20 residues. CDR1 SGHVS and CDR2 FQNEAQ come from the germline V gene. Here the CDR3 reads CASSTPGQGPLYSEANVLTF. CDR3 coding DNA: TGTGCCAGCAGCACTCCGGGACAGGGGCCCTTATACTCTGAGGCCAACGTCCTGACTTTC. Complete variable domain (other parts from reference TRBV7-8 and TRBJ2-6): GAGVSQSPRYKVAKRGQDVALRCDPISGHVSLFWYQQALGQGPEFLTYFQNEAQLDKSGLPSDRFFAERPEGSVSTLKIQRTQQEDSAVYLCASSTPGQGPLYSEANVLTFGAGSRLTVL.

This clonotype came up once. This sequence joins TRBV7-2 and TRBJ1-2; the D gene is possibly TRBD1 (6 bases). The length of the CDR3 is 14 residues. Trimming removed 5 bases from V and 8 bases from J, with 18 bases in between. Germline values: CDR1 SGHTA, CDR2 FQGNSA. The CDR3 DNA follows: TGTGCCAGCAGCCCTAGACAGGCTCCTTGGGGCTACACCTTC. Its translation is CASSPRQAPWGYTF.

V is TRBV4-3 and J is TRBJ2-4, with a tentative D call TRBD2 (5 bases). Trimming took 7 bases from V and 8 from J, leaving 18 bases between them. There are 14 residues in the CDR3. Germline V gene lookup returns CDR1 LGHNA and CDR2 YSLEER. The CDR3 is CASIPRAAGDIQYF. The CDR3 coding sequence is TGCGCCAGCATCCCTAGGGCGGCGGGCGACATTCAGTACTTC.

The CDR3 here is CASSLGAGACAEAFF. The CDR3 region has the DNA TGTGCCAGCAGCTTAGGGGCAGGGGCTTGCGCTGAAGCTTTCTTT. J is TRBJ1-1 and V is TRBV7-4; perhaps TRBD1 as D (6 bases). Trimming shortened V by 1 base and J by 6 bases, and 15 bases separated the two germline ends. In germline, CDR1 is SGHVT, CDR2 SQSDAQ. The CDR3 covers 15 residues.

The rearrangement links TRBV24-1 to TRBJ2-7, with TRBD1 as a possible D gene (5 bases). Trimming removed 3 bases from V and 1 base from J, with 6 bases in between. The CDR3 loop spans 13 amino acids. Per the germline V gene, CDR1 is KGHDR and CDR2 is SFDVKD. The CDR3 reads CATSDPGSYEQYF. The CDR3 bases are TGTGCCACCAGTGATCCAGGGTCCTACGAGCAGTACTTC.

The chain employs TRBV28 and TRBJ2-5; the match to TRBD1 covers 7 bases. TRBJ2-7 explains the end of the DNA better; the J call may be wrong. Germline V gene data show CDR1 as MDHEN and CDR2 as SYDVKM. The CDR3 contains 18 residues. The CDR3 spells CASSLVLPSPGQGDEQYF. In DNA form, the CDR3 reads TGTGCCAGCAGTTTGGTTCTGCCTTCACCCGGCCAGGGGGACGAGCAGTACTTC.

The chain combines TRBV7-2 with TRBJ2-3, with D hard to call. Germline V lookup: CDR1 SGHTA, CDR2 FQGNSA. The CDR3 contains 14 residues. V shed 2 bases and J shed 2 bases, with 8 bases lying between them. The CDR3 sequence: CASSLTAATDTQYF. In DNA, the CDR3 is TGTGCCAGCAGCTTAACAGCTGCCACAGATACGCAGTATTTT.

In DNA form, the CDR3 reads TGTGCCAGCAGCCAAGAGCGACCGGGGAAGGAGACCCAGTACTTC. This codes for CASSQERPGKETQYF. The rearrangement uses TRBV3-1 and TRBJ2-5, with a weak D call TRBD2 (5 bases). V lost 0 bases to trimming and J lost 5 bases, with 13 bases between them. The germline CDR1 and CDR2 sequences are LGHDT and YNNKEL (reference sequence). The CDR3 is made up of 15 amino acids.

The CDR3 DNA sequence: TGTGCCAGCAGCCAAGAAGGGGGGGACTCCTACGAGCAGTACTTC. Amino acids: CASSQEGGDSYEQYF. The chain employs TRBV4-2 and TRBJ2-7; D perhaps matches TRBD2 (7 bases). V was clipped by 0 bases and J by 0 bases, with 9 bases between them. Germline V gene lookup returns CDR1 LGHNA and CDR2 YNFKEQ. The CDR3 consists of 15 residues.

This clonotype was seen more than once but under ten times. The rearrangement uses TRBV12-3 or TRBV12-4 and TRBJ2-5; a weak D match, TRBD1 (5 bases). Trimming pared 6 bases from V and 5 bases from J, leaving 22 bases between. The CDR3 covers 16 residues. CDR3 nucleotides: TGTGCCAGCAGCCCCGTTCCGGCAGGGTCAGGGGAGACCCAGTACTTC. Protein: CASSPVPAGSGETQYF.

About this clonotype: Relative to the germline gene, one junction end is altered; a read error may explain this. This chain connects TRBV20-1 to TRBJ2-1, with D tentatively TRBD2 (5 bases). Germline V gene sequence: CDR1 DFQATT, CDR2 SNEGSKA (reference sequence). The CDR3 is made up of 11 amino acids. The DNA of the CDR3 is TGCAGTGCTGGAAACTGGGAGACCCAGGTCTTC. This sequence encodes CSAGNWETQVF.

This rearrangement joins TRBV28 to TRBJ2-3, with 8 bases lining up with TRBD2. The CDR3 is made up of 16 amino acids. Germline CDR1 reads MDHEN; CDR2 reads SYDVKM. V shed 3 bases, J shed 0 bases, and the junction held 5 bases outside the gene matches. In DNA, the CDR3 is TGTGCCAGCAGTTTGGCGGCTAGCGGGAGCACAGATACGCAGTATTTT. This encodes CASSLAASGSTDTQYF. The entire variable domain, with the rest obtained from reference TRBV28 and TRBJ2-3, is as follows: DVKVTQSSRYLVKRTGEKVFLECVQDMDHENMFWYRQDPGLGLRLIYFSYDVKMKEKGDIPEGYSVSREKKERFSLILESASTNQTSMYLCASSLAASGSTDTQYFGPGTRLTVL.

The sample holds many counts of this clonotype. This chain connects TRBV4-2 to TRBJ1-1, with TRBD1 matching over 11 bases. J was trimmed by 4 bases and V by 5 bases; bases with no gene match: 9. Germline CDR1 is LGHNA and CDR2 is YNFKEQ. The CDR3 covers 16 residues. The CDR3 protein is CASSNDRDRGTTEAFF. Written as DNA, the CDR3 is TGTGCCAGCAGCAATGACCGGGACAGGGGGACCACTGAAGCTTTCTTT.

The genes are TRBV20-1 and TRBJ2-1; 9 bases map to TRBD2. The CDR3 runs 15 residues. CDR1 is DFQATT, CDR2 SNEGSKA, per germline (reference sequence). The ends lost 6 bases at V and 6 bases at J; junction bases unmatched: 12. The CDR3 loop reads CSAPRSGSAVNEQFF. CDR3 DNA: TGCAGTGCACCCCGTAGCGGGAGTGCGGTCAATGAGCAGTTCTTC.

This clonotype showed up just a few times. J is TRBJ2-3 and V is TRBV10-3; D call uncertain. The CDR3 is made up of 15 amino acids. Trimming removed 3 bases at V and 2 bases at J, with 12 bases between. The germline V gene encodes CDR1 ENHRY and CDR2 SYGVKD. For the CDR3, the DNA is TGTGCCATCAGTGACCGGGCCGACCTCACAGATACGCAGTATTTT. This sequence encodes CAISDRADLTDTQYF.

The chain uses TRBV12-1 and TRBJ2-2; TRBD1 is taken as the D call from the table, unchecked against the DNA. TRBV12-1 counts as a pseudogene. This CDR3 is 15 amino acids long. The CDR3 nucleotides read TGTGCCAGCAGCTTCAACAGGGGTCACACCGGGGAGCTGTTTTTT. This codes for CASSFNRGHTGELFF.

The chain recombines TRBV27 with TRBJ2-7; 10 nucleotides align to TRBD1. CDR1 MNHEY and CDR2 SMNVEV come from the germline V gene (reference sequence). The CDR3 spans 17 residues. The ends lost 0 bases at V and 3 bases at J; junction bases unmatched: 8. The CDR3 DNA reads TGTGCCAGCAGTTTATCGTCCCCAGGACAGGGGGACTACGAGCAGTACTTC. Its translation is CASSLSSPGQGDYEQYF.

V is TRBV4-3 and J is TRBJ1-6; D ambiguous. There are 17 residues in the CDR3. The germline V gene encodes CDR1 LGHNA and CDR2 YSLEER. Deletions cut 0 bases from V and 3 bases from J, with 12 bases between. The chain's CDR3 is CASSQDFGRFYNSPLHF. The CDR3, as DNA: TGCGCCAGCAGCCAAGATTTTGGCCGTTTCTATAATTCACCCCTCCACTTT.

This clonotype occurred a few times. CDR3 loop: CASSGRAYEQYF. The DNA of the CDR3 is TGTGCCAGCAGTGGGAGGGCCTACGAGCAGTACTTC. The chain carries TRBV28 and TRBJ2-7; 7 positions match TRBD2. Trimming at V came to 5 bases and at J to 2 bases, leaving 0 bases not matched to a gene. Germline V CDR1 and CDR2: MDHEN, SYDVKM. The CDR3 has 12 residues.